This passage covers 11 T cell receptor beta chains from one sample sequenced in a study of blood T cell repertoires in COVID-19. The table came from immunoSEQ multiplex PCR; TCRdb's copy has only in-frame clones and leaves some out. This repertoire shows roughly 120,000 clones, less than 80% found once; its top ten account for roughly 2.6%. The sequenced sample was peripheral blood. The receptors come from a middle-aged man with acute or convalescent COVID-19.

The count of this clone is one. This rearrangement joins TRBV3-1 (or the pseudogene TRBV3-2) to TRBJ2-5, with D tentatively TRBD2 (5 bases). Germline CDR1 is LGHDT and CDR2 is YNNKEL (reference sequence). CDR3 length equals 15 residues. The V gene lost 0 bases and the J gene lost 4 bases, with 12 bases spanning the gap. The CDR3 DNA is TGTGCCAGCAGCCAAGATCGTGAGGGTGGAGAGACCCAGTACTTC. Protein: CASSQDREGGETQYF.

This clone was recorded only once. The V call is TRBV13, the J call TRBJ1-1, with D perhaps matching TRBD1 (6 bases). The ends were cut back, 5 bases at V and 11 bases at J, with 15 bases in the middle. This CDR3 has 12 residues. Germline V CDR1 and CDR2: PRHDT, FYEKMQ (reference sequence). The CDR3 bases are TGTGCCAGCAGCGCCGGGACATGGGGCGCTTTCTTT. Its protein product is CASSAGTWGAFF.

The V call is TRBV19, the J call TRBJ1-6; TRBD1 might be the D (6 bases). The CDR3 has 14 amino acids. The germline V and J ends were trimmed by 6 bases and 7 bases, with 13 bases remaining between them. Germline-derived CDR1 and CDR2 are LNHDA and SQIVND (reference sequence). In nucleotides, the CDR3 is TGTGCCAGTAGCGGAAGGACAGAAAATTCACCCCTCCACTTT. Translated: CASSGRTENSPLHF.

This clone appeared once. The genes are TRBV30 and TRBJ2-1; D might be TRBD2 (7 bases). Germline values: CDR1 GTSNPN, CDR2 SVGIG (reference sequence). Trimming cost V 2 bases and J 8 bases, with 13 bases left between them. There are 13 residues in the CDR3. The CDR3 here is CAWSFGGPYEQFF. The CDR3 DNA reads TGTGCCTGGAGTTTCGGGGGGCCCTATGAGCAGTTCTTC. Supplemented by reference TRBV30 and TRBJ2-1, the full variable domain reads SQTIHQWPATLVQPVGSPLSLECTVEGTSNPNLYWYRQAAGRGLQLLFYSVGIGQISSEVPQNLSASRPQDRQFILSSKKLLLSDSGFYLCAWSFGGPYEQFFGPGTRLTVL.

The J gene is TRBJ2-3, the V gene TRBV3-1 (or the pseudogene TRBV3-2); TRBD2 matches 8 bases. The J segment lost 1 base and the V segment lost 4 bases, leaving 1 base of the junction unmatched. This CDR3 comprises 14 residues. CDR1 and CDR2 from the germline V gene are LGHDT and YNNKEL (reference sequence). The chain's CDR3 is CASSLTSGTDTQYF. CDR3 coding DNA: TGTGCCAGCAGCCTGACTAGCGGCACAGATACGCAGTATTTT.

This chain links TRBV29-1 with TRBJ1-1; D is undetermined. The CDR3 extends over 12 amino acids. The V end lost 7 bases, the J end lost 7 bases, and 16 bases lay between the germline ends. Germline CDR1 SQVTM, CDR2 ANQGSEA. The CDR3 coding sequence is TGCAGCGCCCCTCGAGGAGACGGTGAAGCTTTCTTT. Protein product: CSAPRGDGEAFF.

The chain uses TRBV2 and TRBJ2-7, with TRBD1 matching 8 bases. CDR3 length: 18 amino acids. Germline V gene lookup returns CDR1 SNHLY and CDR2 FYNNEI. Trimming at V came to 5 bases and at J to 5 bases, leaving 20 bases not matched to a gene. CDR3 DNA: TGTGCCAGCAGTCAGACCCGGGACAGGTTTCAAAGTGCGGACGAGCAGTACTTC. As protein: CASSQTRDRFQSADEQYF.

This chain links TRBV19 with TRBJ1-3; D uncertain. The CDR3 is 16 residues long. Germline CDR1 LNHDA, CDR2 SQIVND (reference sequence). Trimming cost V 3 bases and J 0 bases, with 12 bases left between them. CDR3 sequence (DNA): TGTGCCAGTAGTATTTCGGCAGGCAACTCTGGAAACACCATATATTTT. It codes for CASSISAGNSGNTIYF. The full variable domain, with the rest looked up from reference TRBV19 and TRBJ1-3, is DGGITQSPKYLFRKEGQNVTLSCEQNLNHDAMYWYRQDPGQGLRLIYYSQIVNDFQKGDIAEGYSVSREKKESFPLTVTSAQKNPTAFYLCASSISAGNSGNTIYFGEGSWLTVV.

The chain combines TRBV2 with TRBJ2-7, with D possibly TRBD2 on 5 matching bases. CDR3 size: 16 residues. Trimming took 0 bases from V and 6 from J, leaving 18 bases between them. The germline V gene has CDR1 SNHLY and CDR2 FYNNEI. Written as DNA, the CDR3 is TGTGCCAGCAGTGAAGCAGCGGTGTCGGGCCGGACCGAGCAGTACTTC. As protein: CASSEAAVSGRTEQYF.

This chain uses TRBV5-5 with TRBJ2-2; the D gene is possibly TRBD1 (5 bases). CDR3 length: 13 residues. Germline V CDR1 and CDR2: SGHKS, YYEKEE (reference sequence). V was clipped by 0 bases and J by 7 bases, with 7 bases between them. CDR3 residues: CASSLAGIGELFF. Here the CDR3 DNA reads TGTGCCAGCAGCTTGGCAGGGATCGGGGAGCTGTTTTTT.

The chain joins TRBV15 to TRBJ1-2; D remains unclear. The CDR3 totals 14 residues. With 2 bases removed from V and 1 base from J, the gap between germline ends came to 8 bases. Per the germline V gene, CDR1 is LNHNV and CDR2 is YYDKDF (reference sequence). The CDR3 here is CATSRSRLNYGYTF. CDR3 DNA: TGTGCCACCAGCAGAAGCAGGCTTAACTATGGCTACACCTTC. The full variable domain, completed using reference TRBV15 and TRBJ1-2, is DAMVIQNPRYQVTQFGKPVTLSCSQTLNHNVMYWYQQKSSQAPKLLFHYYDKDFNNEADTPDNFQSRRPNTSFCFLDIRSPGLGDTAMYLCATSRSRLNYGYTFGSGTRLTVV.